Each of the 5 T cell receptor beta chains below was sequenced from the same sample in a study of blood T cell repertoires in COVID-19. Only in-frame clones appear in the TCRdb table, and some are missing; sequencing was by immunoSEQ multiplex PCR. The sample has approximately 200,000 clones, around 80% seen once. Sample: peripheral blood. The receptors were sampled from a woman older than 75 with COVID-19, enrolled during active disease.

The chain couples TRBV7-3 to TRBJ2-2; 8 bases line up with TRBD1. Germline CDR1 reads SGHTA; CDR2 reads FQGTGA. CDR3 length: 16 amino acids. The junction had 6 bases not matched to a gene; V was cut back by 5 bases and J by 1 base. In nucleotides, the CDR3 is TGTGCCAGCAGCCCCCAGGACAGGGAGAACACCGGGGAGCTGTTTTTT. This gives the protein CASSPQDRENTGELFF.

The chain uses TRBV5-1 and TRBJ2-7, with 7 bases identical to TRBD1. CDR1 is SGHRS, CDR2 YFSETQ, per germline. The V gene end was trimmed by 6 bases and the J gene end by 3 bases; junction bases not matched to a gene: 12. This CDR3 region has 15 residues. DNA of the CDR3: TGCGCCAGCAAAACCATACGGGACAGAAACTACGAGCAGTACTTC. Translated, it gives CASKTIRDRNYEQYF. Full variable domain (remainder filled in from reference TRBV5-1 and TRBJ2-7): KAGVTQTPRYLIKTRGQQVTLSCSPISGHRSVSWYQQTPGQGLQFLFEYFSETQRNKGNFPGRFSGRQFSNSRSEMNVSTLELGDSALYLCASKTIRDRNYEQYFGPGTRLTVT.

The chain couples TRBV24-1 to TRBJ2-6, with 9 positions matching TRBD1. This CDR3 is 18 amino acids long. With 2 bases clipped from V and 3 bases from J, the junction kept 7 bases outside the gene matches. Germline V gene sequence: CDR1 KGHDR, CDR2 SFDVKD. Written as DNA, the CDR3 is TGTGCCACCAGTGATTCGCCGGGACAGGGAAGTGGGGCCAACGTCCTGACTTTC. Translating it yields CATSDSPGQGSGANVLTF.

The chain joins TRBV28 to TRBJ2-7, with D maybe TRBD1 (5 bases). Between the trimmed V and J ends, which lost 3 bases and 1 base, there was a span of 19 bases. Germline V lookup: CDR1 MDHEN, CDR2 SYDVKM. The CDR3 extends over 17 amino acids. CDR3 DNA sequence: TGTGCCAGCAGTTTTCAGGACATGGACCACAGATCCTACGAGCAGTACTTC. Protein sequence: CASSFQDMDHRSYEQYF.

The chain carries TRBV29-1 and TRBJ1-2, with D perhaps matching TRBD1 (6 bases). The V gene lost 0 bases and the J gene lost 1 base, with 12 bases spanning the gap. The germline CDR1 and CDR2 sequences are SQVTM and ANQGSEA. The CDR3 spans 15 residues. The CDR3 DNA reads as TGCAGCGTTGAAGAGTACAGGGATATTAACTATGGCTACACCTTC. This translates into CSVEEYRDINYGYTF. Full variable domain (remainder filled in from reference TRBV29-1 and TRBJ1-2): SAVISQKPSRDICQRGTSLTIQCQVDSQVTMMFWYRQQPGQSLTLIATANQGSEATYESGFVIDKFPISRPNLTFSTLTVSNMSPEDSSIYLCSVEEYRDINYGYTFGSGTRLTVV.